The 8 T cell receptor beta chains listed next were all sequenced from one sample in a study of vaccination and CD4 T cells after COVID-19. Their cognate antigens are unknown. The treatment here: approximately 11-day PBMC culture with coronavirus spike peptide pools or control peptides (ViraFEST assay). The Oncomine TCR Beta short-read assay was what sequenced the DNA obtained from cultured CD4+ T cells. TCRdb analysed the PCR reads with MiXCR anew, one entry per CDR3 protein. Of 3,500 to 4,000 distinct CDR3 sequences detected, roughly 17% appear once; the ten largest clones hold about 22%. Sequencing was done on a sample of CD4+ T cells from blood, cultured in vitro. These receptors all come from a human donor who had recovered from COVID-19.

This clonotype was recorded a few times. V and J are TRBV21-1 and TRBJ2-5; the table's TRBD2 call for D was not verified on the DNA. TRBV21-1 is marked as a pseudogene. There are 17 residues in the CDR3. CDR3 region: CASSKAGGQGPRETQYF. CDR3 nucleotide sequence: TGTGCCAGCAGCAAAGCGGGTGGACAGGGCCCTCGGGAGACCCAGTACTTC.

This clonotype turned up a few times. This CDR3 is CSAIGPSGGAGTDTQYF. The CDR3 DNA follows: TGCAGTGCTATAGGTCCTAGCGGGGGGGCGGGCACAGATACGCAGTATTTT. This chain connects TRBV20-1 to TRBJ2-3; 12 nucleotides line up with TRBD2. V lost 4 bases and J lost 1; bases outside the gene matches: 9. In germline, CDR1 is DFQATT, CDR2 SNEGSKA (reference sequence). The CDR3 spans 17 residues.

V and J are TRBV6-1 and TRBJ1-2, with 7 positions matching TRBD1. Germline trimming cut 6 bases from V and 8 bases from J; bases unmatched to any gene: 9. From germline, CDR1 is MNHNS and CDR2 SASEGT. The CDR3 sequence is 13 residues long. The CDR3 here is CASRGTGADGYTF. CDR3 DNA sequence: TGTGCCAGCAGGGGTACAGGGGCGGACGGCTACACCTTC.

V gene TRBV4-1 combines with J gene TRBJ2-3; D is ambiguous. The CDR3 is made up of 15 amino acids. The germline V and J ends were trimmed by 2 bases and 2 bases, with 11 bases remaining between them. Per the germline V gene, CDR1 is MGHRA and CDR2 is YSYEKL. CDR3 in amino acids: CASSQTGPHTDTQYF. DNA of the CDR3: TGCGCCAGCAGCCAAACCGGGCCTCACACAGATACGCAGTATTTT.

This rearrangement joins TRBV29-1 to TRBJ2-3, with TRBD2 identical over 14 bases. V was pared by 3 bases and J by 2 bases, with 1 base of the junction left unmatched. The CDR3 spans 15 residues. CDR1 and CDR2 (germline): SQVTM, ANQGSEA. CDR3: CSVEGLAGDTDTQYF. DNA for the CDR3: TGCAGCGTTGAGGGACTAGCGGGGGACACAGATACGCAGTATTTT.

The chain recombines TRBV7-2 with TRBJ2-7, with TRBD1 as a possible D gene (6 bases). Germline-derived CDR1 and CDR2 are SGHTA and FQGNSA. The V gene lost 5 bases and the J gene lost 3 bases, with 14 bases spanning the gap. This CDR3 has 14 residues. CDR3 in DNA: TGTGCCAGCAGCCGGACAGAAACACTCTACGAGCAGTACTTC. It yields the protein CASSRTETLYEQYF.

Judged by abundance, this clonotype is medium-sized. V is TRBV6-1 and J is TRBJ2-1; D uncertain. Between the trimmed V and J ends, which lost 6 bases and 4 bases, there was a span of 13 bases. Germline V CDR1 and CDR2: MNHNS, SASEGT. This CDR3 comprises 14 residues. CDR3 sequence: CASRRRSEYNEQFF. As DNA, the CDR3 is TGTGCCAGCAGGAGGCGATCGGAATACAATGAGCAGTTCTTC.

Only a few counts were recorded for this clonotype. J is TRBJ1-5 and V is TRBV5-6; the D is unclear. This CDR3 is built from 13 residues. V was trimmed by 1 base and J by 6 bases, leaving 8 bases between them. Germline V lookup: CDR1 SGHDT, CDR2 YYEEEE. CDR3 in amino acids: CASSLRRVQPQHF. In nucleotides, the CDR3 is TGTGCCAGCAGCTTGAGAAGGGTTCAGCCCCAGCATTTT.